What follows are 26 T cell receptor beta chains derived from one specimen sequenced in a study of Graves' ophthalmopathy and Graves' hyperthyroidism. The sequenced template was RNA, covering the TCR beta CDR3 region. An opening RT-PCR round employed HTBI primers and preceded a second-round multiplex PCR. TCRdb used MiXCR to reprocess the multiplex PCR reads, holding one entry per CDR3 protein. The repertoire has under 350,000 distinct CDR3 sequences, 15% to 20% of them found once; the top ten carry more than 9%. The material sequenced was peripheral blood. Receptors originate from an adult man with Graves' ophthalmopathy.

This clonotype appeared many times. The V and J genes are TRBV4-1 and TRBJ2-5; 8 bases map to TRBD2. The CDR3 contains 16 residues. Germline CDR1 reads MGHRA; CDR2 reads YSYEKL. Trimming cost V 5 bases and J 1 base; bases outside gene matches: 9. Here the CDR3 reads CASSNGRTSSQETQYF. CDR3 DNA: TGCGCCAGCAGCAATGGCCGGACTAGCAGCCAAGAGACCCAGTACTTC.

This clonotype was seen repeatedly, ten times or more. The rearrangement uses TRBV27 and TRBJ2-7; 8 nucleotides line up with TRBD1. The junction had 3 bases not matched to a gene; V was cut back by 1 base and J by 4 bases. CDR1 MNHEY and CDR2 SMNVEV come from the germline V gene (reference sequence). This CDR3 has 14 residues. DNA of the CDR3: TGTGCCAGCAGTTTATACAGGGGGTCTTACGAGCAGTACTTC. This translates into CASSLYRGSYEQYF.

In its sample, this clonotype was seen many times. The chain employs TRBV27 and TRBJ2-7; the D gene is possibly TRBD1 (7 bases). The V end was cut by 6 bases, the J end by 0 bases, with 15 bases between. CDR1 MNHEY and CDR2 SMNVEV come from the germline V gene (reference sequence). The CDR3 runs 15 residues. The CDR3 DNA sequence: TGTGCCAGCAGGTCAGGGGGGCACCTCTCCTACGAGCAGTACTTC. This gives the protein CASRSGGHLSYEQYF.

The gene calls are TRBV12-3 or TRBV12-4 and TRBJ2-1; TRBD2 matches 15 bases. The CDR3 extends over 15 amino acids. With 6 bases clipped from V and 10 bases from J, the junction kept 7 bases outside the gene matches. DNA for the CDR3: TGTGCCAGCAGGCCCGGACTAGCGGGGGGGAGGGAGCAGTTCTTC. Translation: CASRPGLAGGREQFF.

This clonotype was recorded many times. V and J are TRBV28 and TRBJ1-5; D is perhaps TRBD1 (6 bases). Deletions cut 5 bases from V and 2 bases from J, with 16 bases between. CDR3 size: 16 residues. Per the germline V gene, CDR1 is MDHEN and CDR2 is SYDVKM. This CDR3 reads CASSPAGGTRNQPQHF. For the CDR3, the DNA is TGTGCCAGCAGTCCAGCGGGGGGGACACGCAATCAGCCCCAGCATTTT.

This clonotype was seen at least ten times. The V and J genes are TRBV11-2 and TRBJ2-7, with D possibly being TRBD1 (5 bases). This CDR3 has 14 residues. CDR1 and CDR2 (germline): SGHAT, FQNNGV. V lost 1 base and J 3 bases, leaving 10 bases between the germline ends. CDR3 loop: CASSLGGWNYEQYF. CDR3 nucleotide sequence: TGTGCCAGCAGCTTAGGGGGCTGGAACTACGAGCAGTACTTC.

Only a few counts were recorded for this clonotype. A much larger clonotype is one base distant, so this may be a read error. The conserved final phenylalanine or tryptophan is absent from the CDR3, which likely points to a read error. The chain couples TRBV6-5 to TRBJ2-5; D gene uncertain. Looked up from germline, CDR1 is MNHEY and CDR2 is SVGAGI. The CDR3 is 12 residues long. Trimming cost V 7 bases and J 7 bases, with 13 bases left between them. The CDR3 sequence is CASKVGLGTQYS. The CDR3 DNA reads as TGTGCCAGCAAAGTGGGATTGGGGACCCAGTACTCC.

Ten or more counts support this clonotype. The J gene is TRBJ2-2, the V gene TRBV20-1, with D perhaps matching TRBD2 (6 bases). The V gene's germline CDR1 is DFQATT and CDR2 SNEGSKA (reference sequence). This CDR3 is 14 amino acids long. Trimming removed 0 bases from V and 7 bases from J, with 12 bases in between. CDR3 coding DNA: TGCAGTGCTAGAGAAACTAGCTACGGCGGGGAGCTGTTTTTT. As protein: CSARETSYGGELFF.

The V gene is TRBV5-1, the J gene TRBJ2-5; 12 bases fit TRBD2. Germline trimming cut 5 bases from V and 2 bases from J; bases unmatched to any gene: 7. The CDR3 extends over 16 amino acids. Germline assignment: CDR1 SGHRS and CDR2 YFSETQ. Here the CDR3 reads CASSPTSGSRQETQYF. The CDR3 DNA is TGCGCCAGCAGTCCGACTAGCGGGAGTCGGCAAGAGACCCAGTACTTC.

This clonotype appeared many times. The CDR3 region is CASSEAVAGYQPQHF. CDR3 in DNA: TGTGCCAGCAGTGAAGCAGTGGCAGGCTATCAGCCCCAGCATTTT. The V and J genes are TRBV6-1 and TRBJ1-5; no clear D gene. The V gene's germline CDR1 is MNHNS and CDR2 SASEGT. The CDR3 is 15 residues long. V was shortened by 0 bases and J by 5 bases, with 11 bases between the two germline ends.

This clonotype was found many times. The V call is TRBV9, the J call TRBJ2-7, with TRBD1 matching 7 bases. Looked up from germline, CDR1 is SGDLS and CDR2 is YYNGEE. V was clipped by 3 bases and J by 3 bases; unmatched bases: 3. The CDR3 consists of 13 residues. The CDR3 DNA sequence: TGTGCCAGCAGCGATGCAGGGGGCTACGAGCAGTACTTC. Its protein product is CASSDAGGYEQYF.

This clonotype has at least ten counts. The rearrangement joins TRBV6-5 to TRBJ2-7, with D possibly called TRBD1 or TRBD2 (5 bases each). Trimming left V 8 bases short and J 0 bases short, with 17 bases between. CDR3 length: 15 residues. Germline CDR1 and CDR2: MNHEY and SVGAGI. CDR3 loop: CASQGTEKSSYEQYF. The CDR3 DNA sequence: TGTGCCAGCCAAGGGACCGAAAAGAGCTCCTACGAGCAGTACTTC.

The sample holds many counts of this clonotype. The chain carries TRBV6-5 and TRBJ1-2, with D possibly being TRBD1 (6 bases). Germline CDR1 and CDR2: MNHEY and SVGAGI. Trimming took 6 bases from V and 5 from J, leaving 19 bases between them. This CDR3 contains 15 residues. The CDR3 nucleotides read TGTGCCAGCAGCCCCCAGCGGGGGGCTGGTTATGGCTACACCTTC. It yields the protein CASSPQRGAGYGYTF.

On this clonotype itself: A read error may account for a junction end that differs from germline. The CDR3 nucleotides are TGTGCCAGCAGGAGGGACAGCGGCTATGGCTACAACTTC. It translates to CASRRDSGYGYNF. The chain combines TRBV6-2 or TRBV6-3 with TRBJ1-2; TRBD1 matches 7 bases. Germline values: CDR1 MNHEY, CDR2 SVGEGT. CDR3 length equals 13 residues.

This clonotype was seen at least ten times. The chain combines TRBV30 with TRBJ1-1; no definite D call. Germline V gene sequence: CDR1 GTSNPN, CDR2 SVGIG (reference sequence). V lost 0 bases to trimming and J lost 5 bases, with 4 bases between them. The CDR3 is made up of 11 amino acids. The CDR3 coding sequence is TGTGCCTGGAGTGTACTGACTGAAGCTTTCTTT. It encodes CAWSVLTEAFF.

This clonotype was recorded at least ten times. This chain uses TRBV5-6 with TRBJ1-2, with D unresolved. V lost 4 bases and J 8 bases, leaving 9 bases between the germline ends. CDR3 length: 11 residues. Germline CDR1 is SGHDT and CDR2 is YYEEEE. CDR3: CASSHLGGYTF. The CDR3, as DNA: TGTGCCAGCAGCCACCTGGGGGGCTACACCTTC.

In its sample, this clonotype was seen many times. The chain uses TRBV6-2 or TRBV6-3 and TRBJ2-5; a possible D gene is TRBD1 (5 bases). The germline gives CDR1 MNHEY, CDR2 SVGEGT. The germline V and J ends were trimmed by 2 bases and 8 bases, with 15 bases remaining between them. The CDR3 loop spans 14 amino acids. The CDR3 DNA sequence: TGTGCCAGCAGTTACCCGGCAGGGTCCGGAACCCAGTACTTC. This sequence encodes CASSYPAGSGTQYF.

This clonotype was seen many times. V and J are TRBV20-1 and TRBJ2-5, with a tentative D call TRBD2 (6 bases). Germline V gene lookup returns CDR1 DFQATT and CDR2 SNEGSKA (reference sequence). The CDR3 loop spans 14 amino acids. Trimming stripped 2 bases from V and 5 bases from J, with 15 bases between. The CDR3 is CSARSGEIRETQYF. The DNA for the CDR3 is TGCAGTGCTAGATCGGGAGAGATTCGGGAGACCCAGTACTTC.

This clonotype appeared many times. The chain employs TRBV6-5 and TRBJ1-2; D gene uncertain. In germline, CDR1 is MNHEY, CDR2 SVGAGI. This CDR3 is 14 amino acids long. The V gene lost 0 bases and the J gene lost 4 bases, with 9 bases spanning the gap. The CDR3 region has the DNA TGTGCCAGCAGTTACTCGGAGTCACTCTATGGCTACACCTTC. Its translation is CASSYSESLYGYTF.

Remarks on this clonotype: This may come from a read error, since a much larger clone is one base off. The V gene is TRBV27, the J gene TRBJ2-7, with D possibly being TRBD1 or TRBD2 (6 bases each). V was cut by 10 bases and J by 2 bases, with 18 bases left in between. CDR3 length: 14 residues. CDR1 is MNHEY and CDR2 is SMNVEV in the germline V gene (reference sequence). The CDR3 sequence is CANRNGGRPYEQYF. The CDR3 coding sequence is TGTGCCAACAGGAATGGGGGGCGCCCCTACGAGCAGTACTTC.

In this sample, this clonotype turned up many times. The chain is built from TRBV2 and TRBJ2-7; the match to TRBD2 covers 10 bases. V was clipped by 0 bases and J by 7 bases; unmatched bases: 6. Germline V gene lookup returns CDR1 SNHLY and CDR2 FYNNEI. The CDR3 covers 15 residues. The CDR3 protein is CASSEASSGRFEQYF. DNA for the CDR3: TGTGCCAGCAGTGAAGCTAGTAGCGGGAGGTTTGAGCAGTACTTC.

The chain carries TRBV19 and TRBJ2-5, with 10 bases that match TRBD2. V shed 5 bases and J 5 bases; nucleotides not matched to a gene: 8. The CDR3 runs to 15 residues. Germline values: CDR1 LNHDA, CDR2 SQIVND (reference sequence). Written as DNA, the CDR3 is TGTGCCAGTAGTTTTTTAGCGGGAGGATACGAGACCCAGTACTTC. Residues: CASSFLAGGYETQYF.

Ten or more counts support this clonotype. The rearrangement joins TRBV4-3 to TRBJ1-5, with no clear D. Germline V CDR1 and CDR2: LGHNA, YSLEER. This CDR3 spans 13 amino acids. Trimming removed 0 bases at V and 9 bases at J, with 9 bases between. The CDR3 loop reads CASSQDRALPQHF. CDR3 DNA: TGCGCCAGCAGCCAAGACCGAGCGTTGCCCCAGCATTTT.

The chain joins TRBV6-1 to TRBJ1-2; 11 bases align to TRBD1. V lost 6 bases to trimming and J lost 10 bases; unmatched junction nucleotides: 10. CDR3 size: 14 residues. Germline CDR1 is MNHNS and CDR2 is SASEGT. The CDR3 DNA follows: TGTGCCAGCAGATGGGACAGGGGGTATTCCTTCTACACCTTC. Translating gives CASRWDRGYSFYTF.

At least ten counts were recorded for this clonotype. This chain uses TRBV7-6 with TRBJ2-5; a possible D gene is TRBD1 (6 bases). The ends were cut back, 5 bases at V and 9 bases at J, with 16 bases in the middle. Germline V gives CDR1 SGHVS, CDR2 FNYEAQ. This CDR3 has 13 amino acids. CDR3 amino acids: CASSPGTPGAQYF. The CDR3 DNA reads TGTGCCAGCAGCCCCGGGACCCCAGGGGCCCAGTACTTC.

Many counts were recorded for this clonotype. CDR3 residues: CASSRPGTGTYEQYF. Here the CDR3 DNA reads TGTGCCAGCAGTCGTCCCGGGACAGGAACCTACGAGCAGTACTTC. The chain recombines TRBV6-2 or TRBV6-3 with TRBJ2-7; 8 bases are shared with TRBD1. CDR1 MNHEY and CDR2 SVGEGT come from the germline V gene. CDR3 length: 15 residues. V dropped 5 bases and J dropped 2; count of bases not matched to a gene: 8.